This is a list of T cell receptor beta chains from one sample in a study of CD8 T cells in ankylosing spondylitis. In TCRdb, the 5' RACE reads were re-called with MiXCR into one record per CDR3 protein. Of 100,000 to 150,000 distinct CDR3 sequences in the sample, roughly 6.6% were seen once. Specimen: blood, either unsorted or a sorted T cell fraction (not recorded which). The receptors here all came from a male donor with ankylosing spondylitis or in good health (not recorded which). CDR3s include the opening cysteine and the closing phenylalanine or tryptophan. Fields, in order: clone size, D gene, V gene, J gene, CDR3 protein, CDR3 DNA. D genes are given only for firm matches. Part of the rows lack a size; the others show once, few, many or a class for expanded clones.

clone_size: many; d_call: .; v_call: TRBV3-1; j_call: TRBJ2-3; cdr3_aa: CASSHWKSGTHLGTQYF; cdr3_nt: TGTGCCAGCAGCCATTGGAAAAGCGGGACACATCTCGGTACGCAGTATTTT
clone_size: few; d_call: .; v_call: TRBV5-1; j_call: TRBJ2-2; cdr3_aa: CASSWAGTTNTGELFF; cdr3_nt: TGCGCCAGCAGTTGGGCCGGGACAACGAACACCGGGGAGCTGTTTTTT
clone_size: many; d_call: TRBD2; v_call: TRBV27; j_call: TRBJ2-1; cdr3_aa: CASSSGRLAGNEQFF; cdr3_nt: TGTGCCAGCAGTTCGGGGAGACTAGCGGGCAATGAGCAGTTCTTC
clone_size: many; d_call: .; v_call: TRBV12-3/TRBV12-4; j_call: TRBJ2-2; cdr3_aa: CASSLRESGELFF; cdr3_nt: TGTGCCAGCAGTTTAAGGGAGTCCGGGGAGCTGTTTTTT
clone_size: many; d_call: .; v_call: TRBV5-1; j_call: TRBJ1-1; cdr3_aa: CASSPGRVAEAFF; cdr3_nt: TGCGCCAGCAGCCCCGGCAGGGTGGCTGAAGCTTTCTTT
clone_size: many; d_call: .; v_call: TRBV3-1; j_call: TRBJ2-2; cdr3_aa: CASSQTPDTGELFF; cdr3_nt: TGTGCCAGCAGCCAAACCCCTGACACCGGGGAGCTGTTTTTT
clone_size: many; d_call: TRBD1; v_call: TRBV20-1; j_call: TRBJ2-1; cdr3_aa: CSETGQGNNEQFF; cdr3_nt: TGCAGTGAGACGGGACAGGGGAACAATGAGCAGTTCTTC
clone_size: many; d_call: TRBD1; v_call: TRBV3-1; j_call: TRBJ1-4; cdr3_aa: CASSQQRDRNEKLFF; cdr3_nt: TGTGCCAGCAGCCAACAAAGGGACAGAAATGAAAAACTGTTTTTT
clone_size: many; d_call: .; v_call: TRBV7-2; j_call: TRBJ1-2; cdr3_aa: CASSPRGANYGYTF; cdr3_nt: TGTGCCAGCTCGCCTCGGGGAGCTAACTATGGCTACACCTTC
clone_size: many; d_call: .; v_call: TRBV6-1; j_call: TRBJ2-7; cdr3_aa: CASSEFHSSPYEQYF; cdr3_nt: TGTGCCAGCAGTGAATTTCACAGCTCCCCCTACGAGCAGTACTTC
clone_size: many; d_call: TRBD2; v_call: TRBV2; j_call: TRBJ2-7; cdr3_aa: CASSETSGRREQYF; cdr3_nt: TGTGCCAGCAGTGAAACTAGCGGGAGGAGGGAGCAGTACTTC
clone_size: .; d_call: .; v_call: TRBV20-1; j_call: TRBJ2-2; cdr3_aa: CSAQDPTGELFF; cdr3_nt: TGCAGTGCCCAAGATCCGACCGGGGAGCTGTTTTTT
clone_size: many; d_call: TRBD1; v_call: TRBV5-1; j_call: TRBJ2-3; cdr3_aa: CASSSGQASDTQYF; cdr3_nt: TGCGCCAGCAGCTCGGGACAGGCATCTGATACGCAGTATTTT
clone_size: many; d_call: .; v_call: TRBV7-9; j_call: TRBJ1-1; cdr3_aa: CASSRMGGETEAFF; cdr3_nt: TGTGCCAGCAGCCGGATGGGGGGTGAAACTGAAGCTTTCTTT
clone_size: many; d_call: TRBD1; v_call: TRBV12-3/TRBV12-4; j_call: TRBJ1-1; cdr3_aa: CASSRDRGSNTEAFF; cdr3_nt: TGTGCCAGCAGCCGGGACAGGGGAAGTAACACTGAAGCTTTCTTT
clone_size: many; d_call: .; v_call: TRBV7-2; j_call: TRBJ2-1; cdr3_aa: CASSLAPAASSYNEQFF; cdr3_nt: TGTGCCAGCAGCTTAGCTCCGGCGGCCAGCTCCTACAATGAGCAGTTCTTC
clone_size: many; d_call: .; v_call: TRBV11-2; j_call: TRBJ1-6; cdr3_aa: CASSLDLTGFYNSPLHF; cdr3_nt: TGTGCCAGCAGCTTAGACCTGACGGGGTTCTATAATTCACCCCTCCACTTT
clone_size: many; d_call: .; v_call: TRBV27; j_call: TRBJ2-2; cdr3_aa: CASSSWAENTGELFF; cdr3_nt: TGTGCCAGCAGCTCTTGGGCCGAGAACACCGGGGAGCTGTTTTTT
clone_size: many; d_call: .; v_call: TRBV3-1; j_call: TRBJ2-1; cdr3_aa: CASSLSQVQGNEQFF; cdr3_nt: TGTGCCAGCAGCCTCTCACAGGTCCAGGGCAATGAGCAGTTCTTC
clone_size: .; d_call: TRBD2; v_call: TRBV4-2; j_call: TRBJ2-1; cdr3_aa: CASSLTSGGANEQFF; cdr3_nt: TGTGCCAGCAGCCTGACTAGCGGGGGGGCCAATGAGCAGTTCTTC
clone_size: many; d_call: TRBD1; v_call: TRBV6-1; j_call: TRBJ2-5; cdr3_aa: CASRDQGQGGYETQYF; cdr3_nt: TGTGCCAGCAGGGACCAAGGACAGGGGGGATATGAGACCCAGTACTTC
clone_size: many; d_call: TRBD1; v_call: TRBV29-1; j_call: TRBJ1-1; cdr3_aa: CSVDAGTGNTEAFF; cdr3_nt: TGCAGCGTTGACGCCGGGACAGGGAACACTGAAGCTTTCTTT
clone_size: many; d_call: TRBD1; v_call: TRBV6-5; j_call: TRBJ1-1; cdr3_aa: CASSYGLGQVNTEAFF; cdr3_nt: TGTGCCAGCAGTTACGGATTAGGACAGGTGAACACTGAAGCTTTCTTT
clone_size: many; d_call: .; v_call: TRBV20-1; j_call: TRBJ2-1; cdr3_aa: CSARDSGTSYNEQFF; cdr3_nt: TGCAGTGCTAGAGATTCGGGAACGTCCTACAATGAGCAGTTCTTC
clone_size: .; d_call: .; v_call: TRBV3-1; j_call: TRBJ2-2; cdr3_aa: CASSQPDTNTGELFF; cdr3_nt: TGTGCCAGCAGCCAACCGGACACCAACACCGGGGAGCTGTTTTTT
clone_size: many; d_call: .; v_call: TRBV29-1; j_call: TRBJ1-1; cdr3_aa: CSVDGGNTEAFF; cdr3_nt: TGCAGCGTTGATGGGGGGAACACTGAAGCTTTCTTT
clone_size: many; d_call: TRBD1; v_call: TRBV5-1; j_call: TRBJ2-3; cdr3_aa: CASSPGQGLNTDTQYF; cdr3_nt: TGCGCCAGCAGCCCCGGACAGGGCCTTAACACAGATACGCAGTATTTT
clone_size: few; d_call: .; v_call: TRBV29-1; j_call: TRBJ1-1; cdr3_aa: CSVEDQGQGFWTEAFF; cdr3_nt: TGCAGCGTTGAAGATCAGGGGCAGGGTTTCTGGACTGAAGCTTTCTTT
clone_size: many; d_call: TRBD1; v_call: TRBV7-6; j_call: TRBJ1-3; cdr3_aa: CASSPRDRGPGNTIYF; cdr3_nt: TGTGCCAGCAGCCCCCGGGACAGGGGGCCTGGAAACACCATATATTTT
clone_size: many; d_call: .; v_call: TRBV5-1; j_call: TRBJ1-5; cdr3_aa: CASSLGGTGQPQHF; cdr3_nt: TGCGCCAGCAGCTTGGGGGGCACGGGGCAGCCCCAGCATTTT
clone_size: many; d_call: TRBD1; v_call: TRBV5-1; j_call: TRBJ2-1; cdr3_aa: CASSPDPDRGYNEQFF; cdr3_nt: TGCGCCAGCAGCCCGGACCCAGACAGGGGTTACAATGAGCAGTTCTTC
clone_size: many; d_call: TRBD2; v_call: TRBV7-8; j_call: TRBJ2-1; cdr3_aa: CASSPKGLAGGEQFF; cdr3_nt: TGTGCCAGCAGCCCGAAGGGGTTAGCGGGGGGCGAGCAGTTCTTC
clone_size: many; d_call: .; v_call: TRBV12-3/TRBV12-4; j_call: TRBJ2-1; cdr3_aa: CASSSQALEHNEQFF; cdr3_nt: TGTGCCAGCAGTTCCCAGGCCCTAGAGCACAATGAGCAGTTCTTC
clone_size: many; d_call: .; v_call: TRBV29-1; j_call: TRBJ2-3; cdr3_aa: CSVAGPYTQYF; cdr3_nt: TGCAGCGTGGCCGGACCTTATACGCAGTATTTT
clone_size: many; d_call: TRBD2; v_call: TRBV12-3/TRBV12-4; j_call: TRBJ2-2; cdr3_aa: CASSFGAGVYAGELFF; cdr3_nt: TGTGCCAGCAGTTTTGGGGCGGGAGTGTACGCCGGGGAGCTGTTTTTT
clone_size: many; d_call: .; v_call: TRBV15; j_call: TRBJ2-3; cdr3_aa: CATSRDRADTQYF; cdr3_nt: TGTGCCACCAGCAGAGATCGCGCAGATACGCAGTATTTT
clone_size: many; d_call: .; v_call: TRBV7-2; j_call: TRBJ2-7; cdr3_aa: CASRLYVEQYF; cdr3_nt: TGTGCCAGCAGGTTGTACGTCGAGCAGTACTTC
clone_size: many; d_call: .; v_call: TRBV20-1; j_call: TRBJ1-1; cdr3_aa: CSATWGRRGTEAFF; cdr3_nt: TGCAGTGCGACTTGGGGCAGGAGAGGCACTGAAGCTTTCTTT
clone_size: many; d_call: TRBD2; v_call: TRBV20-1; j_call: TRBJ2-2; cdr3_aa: CSALTGLAGAPSTGELFF; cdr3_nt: TGCAGTGCTCTCACGGGACTAGCGGGAGCCCCCAGCACCGGGGAGCTGTTTTTT
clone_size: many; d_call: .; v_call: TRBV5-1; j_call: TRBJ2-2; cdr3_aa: CASSLEGGANTGELFF; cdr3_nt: TGCGCCAGCAGCTTGGAAGGAGGGGCGAACACCGGGGAGCTGTTTTTT
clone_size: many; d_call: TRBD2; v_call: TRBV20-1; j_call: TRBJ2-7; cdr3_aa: CSARDSGGRYEQYF; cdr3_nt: TGCAGTGCTAGAGATAGCGGGGGCAGGTACGAGCAGTACTTC
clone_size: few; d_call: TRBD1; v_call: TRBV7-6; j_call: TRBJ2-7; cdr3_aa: CASSLRDRGPYEQYF; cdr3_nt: TGTGCCAGCAGCCTGAGGGACAGGGGCCCCTACGAGCAGTACTTC
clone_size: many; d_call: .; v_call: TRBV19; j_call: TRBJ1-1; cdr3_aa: CASSERVANTEAFF; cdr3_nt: TGTGCCAGTAGTGAAAGGGTTGCGAACACTGAAGCTTTCTTT
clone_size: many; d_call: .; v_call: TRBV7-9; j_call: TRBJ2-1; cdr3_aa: CASSSMTSTDSYNEQFF; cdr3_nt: TGTGCCAGCAGCTCGATGACGAGTACGGACTCCTACAATGAGCAGTTCTTC
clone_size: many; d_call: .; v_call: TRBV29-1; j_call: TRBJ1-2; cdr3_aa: CSVALVGQIYGYTF; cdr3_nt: TGCAGCGTTGCATTAGTGGGGCAGATCTATGGCTACACCTTC
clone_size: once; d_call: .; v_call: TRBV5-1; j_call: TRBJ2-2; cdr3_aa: CASSSANTGELSF; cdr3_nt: TGCGCCAGCAGCTCGGCGAACACCGGGGAGCTGTCTTTT
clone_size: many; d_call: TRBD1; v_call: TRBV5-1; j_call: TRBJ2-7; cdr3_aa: CASSFLPSGTAMGEQYF; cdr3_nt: TGCGCCAGCAGCTTTCTTCCCTCCGGGACAGCGATGGGCGAGCAGTACTTC
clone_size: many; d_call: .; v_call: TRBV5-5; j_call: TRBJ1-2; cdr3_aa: CASSLAIFGGAAYGYTF; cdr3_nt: TGTGCCAGCAGCTTGGCGATCTTCGGGGGGGCGGCCTATGGCTACACCTTC
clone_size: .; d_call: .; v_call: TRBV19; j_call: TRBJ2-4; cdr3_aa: CASSILGAKNIQYF; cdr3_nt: TGTGCCAGTAGTATCTTAGGGGCCAAAAACATTCAGTACTTC
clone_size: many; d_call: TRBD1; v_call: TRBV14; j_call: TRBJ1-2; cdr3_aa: CASSQDGTGNGYTF; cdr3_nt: TGTGCCAGCAGCCAAGATGGGACAGGGAATGGCTACACCTTC
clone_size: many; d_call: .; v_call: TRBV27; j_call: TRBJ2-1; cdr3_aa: CASSLGSGGSFNEQFF; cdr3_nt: TGTGCCAGCAGTTTAGGAAGTGGTGGCTCCTTCAATGAGCAGTTCTTC